The clone carrying this TCR beta chain was seen a few times. What it binds is unknown. The data were obtained in a study of response to subunit inactivated influenza vaccine. Study findings and constraints: That few new T cells are recruited by each seasonal influenza vaccination was the authors' suggestion.

TCRdb re-called the RT-PCR reads through MiXCR, storing one row per CDR3 protein. Among about 520,000 distinct CDR3 sequences listed, around 7.7% were seen once. Germline CDR1 is KGHSH and CDR2 is LQKENI. Trimming took 4 bases from V and 5 from J, leaving 11 bases between them. The CDR3 loop spans 13 amino acids. This sample comprised PBMCs from blood, obtained around 2 years after vaccination. The receptor comes from a man in his fifties or sixties who received an inactivated influenza vaccine. The rearrangement uses TRBV18 and TRBJ2-5; D unresolved. The CDR3 sequence: CASSLSAVETQYF. CDR3 bases: TGTGCCAGCTCACTCAGTGCGGTCGAGACCCAGTACTTC.